The T cell receptor (beta chain) under discussion was sequenced for a study of PD-1 and CTLA-4 blockade in melanoma. The length of the CDR3 is 14 residues. Germline lookup yields CDR1 SGHRS and CDR2 YFSETQ. Trimming left V 0 bases short and J 0 bases short, with 6 bases between. Using immunoSEQ multiplex PCR, the repertoire was profiled, and TCRdb retains in-frame clones only, with some absent. The table records around 16,000 clones, over 60% of them present only once. J is TRBJ1-1 and V is TRBV5-1; the D is unclear. The material was CD8+ T cells from peripheral blood, obtained before anti-PD-1 treatment. The receptor comes from a human donor with melanoma. CDR3 sequence (DNA): TGCGCCAGCAGCTTGGTTAGCATGAACACTGAAGCTTTCTTT. The encoded protein is CASSLVSMNTEAFF.